One sample yielded the 7 T cell receptor beta chains listed below, sequenced in a study of T-cell memory formation after mild COVID-19. TCRdb ran MiXCR on the 5' RACE reads and lists one entry per CDR3 protein. The repertoire holds hundreds of thousands of distinct CDR3 sequences, with roughly 13% as singletons. Sequencing was done on a sample of PBMCs or a T cell subset sorted from them (not recorded which). Source of these receptors: a man aged 18 to 29 who had mild COVID-19 (a few samples of this study predate the infection). Cell type and time point are not known.

This clonotype was seen more than once but under ten times. The genes are TRBV5-1 and TRBJ2-5; no reliable D call. The germline V and J ends were trimmed by 4 bases and 1 base, with 14 bases remaining between them. The germline V gene has CDR1 SGHRS and CDR2 YFSETQ. The CDR3 has 15 amino acids. The CDR3 spells CASSLDLGFQETQYF. The CDR3 DNA follows: TGCGCCAGCAGCCTTGACTTGGGATTCCAAGAGACCCAGTACTTC.

In this sample, this clonotype turned up a few times. The V call is TRBV28, the J call TRBJ1-1; D perhaps matches TRBD1 (5 bases). In germline, CDR1 is MDHEN, CDR2 SYDVKM. The CDR3 is 13 residues long. The germline V and J ends were trimmed by 5 bases and 9 bases, with 16 bases remaining between them. The CDR3: CASSPLAGTKAFF. As DNA, the CDR3 is TGTGCCAGCAGTCCTCTAGCAGGGACTAAAGCTTTCTTT. Variable domain in full (rest from reference TRBV28 and TRBJ1-1): DVKVTQSSRYLVKRTGEKVFLECVQDMDHENMFWYRQDPGLGLRLIYFSYDVKMKEKGDIPEGYSVSREKKERFSLILESASTNQTSMYLCASSPLAGTKAFFGQGTRLTVV.

This clonotype was seen more than once but under ten times. V usage is TRBV12-3 or TRBV12-4 and J usage is TRBJ1-5; D might be TRBD1 (6 bases). CDR3 length: 15 amino acids. The V end lost 7 bases, the J end lost 0 bases, and 13 bases lay between the germline ends. Here the CDR3 reads CASTCRDTSNQPQHF. The CDR3 coding sequence is TGTGCCAGCACTTGTAGGGACACTAGCAATCAGCCCCAGCATTTT.

This clonotype came up a few times. The V and J genes are TRBV7-3 and TRBJ2-2, with 7 positions matching TRBD1. With 1 base clipped from V and 4 bases from J, the junction kept 3 bases outside the gene matches. The CDR3 totals 15 residues. Germline V gene data show CDR1 as SGHTA and CDR2 as FQGTGA. In DNA, the CDR3 is TGTGCCAGCAGCTTAAGTCACAGGGGCACCGGGGAGCTGTTTTTT. It yields the protein CASSLSHRGTGELFF. The full variable domain, completed using reference TRBV7-3 and TRBJ2-2, is GAGVSQTPSNKVTEKGKYVELRCDPISGHTALYWYRQSLGQGPEFLIYFQGTGAADDSGLPNDRFFAVRPEGSVSTLKIQRTERGDSAVYLCASSLSHRGTGELFFGEGSRLTVL.

There are many counts of this clonotype. The chain couples TRBV6-5 to TRBJ2-7, with D perhaps matching TRBD1 (6 bases). CDR1 is MNHEY, CDR2 SVGAGI, per germline. Trimming took 6 bases from V and 0 from J, leaving 12 bases between them. The CDR3 contains 14 residues. DNA for the CDR3: TGTGCCAGCAGACCCAGGGGTGGCTCCTACGAGCAGTACGTC. This gives the protein CASRPRGGSYEQYV.

The V gene is TRBV5-1, the J gene TRBJ2-2; D gene uncertain. The germline gives CDR1 SGHRS, CDR2 YFSETQ. Deletions cut 1 base from V and 7 bases from J, with 8 bases between. The CDR3 loop spans 13 amino acids. The CDR3 DNA is TGCGCCAGCAGCTTGTTCACCGGCGGGGAGCTGTTTTTT. Amino acid sequence: CASSLFTGGELFF.

This clonotype has more than one count but fewer than ten. The rearrangement uses TRBV6-2 or TRBV6-3 and TRBJ2-1; TRBD1 is a possible D gene (6 bases). CDR3 length: 14 amino acids. V was trimmed by 10 bases and J by 4 bases, leaving 17 bases between them. Germline lookup yields CDR1 MNHEY and CDR2 SVGEGT. The CDR3 here is CATTSGERYNEQFF. DNA for the CDR3: TGTGCCACCACCTCAGGGGAGAGGTACAATGAGCAGTTCTTC.